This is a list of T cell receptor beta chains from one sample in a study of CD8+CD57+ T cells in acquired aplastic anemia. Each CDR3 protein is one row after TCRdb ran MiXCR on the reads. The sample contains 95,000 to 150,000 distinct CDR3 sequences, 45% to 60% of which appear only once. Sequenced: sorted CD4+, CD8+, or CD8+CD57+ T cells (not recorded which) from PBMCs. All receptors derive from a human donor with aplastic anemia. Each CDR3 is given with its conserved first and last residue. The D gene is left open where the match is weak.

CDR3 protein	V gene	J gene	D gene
CASRPPSTYEQYF	TRBV19	TRBJ2-7	.
CASSIWGETQYF	TRBV19	TRBJ2-5	.
CASSFREVTEAFF	TRBV7-2	TRBJ1-1	.
CASSLATGGGTEAFF	TRBV7-2	TRBJ1-1	TRBD1
CASSFRTEETQYF	TRBV7-9	TRBJ2-5	.
CASTRILNTEAFF	TRBV19	TRBJ1-1	.
CASLHGGAEAFF	TRBV7-9	TRBJ1-1	.
CASSQEGGPNPNEQFF	TRBV4-3	TRBJ2-1	.
CAISDGPGDTEAFF	TRBV10-3	TRBJ1-1	.
CASSLEPQAVETQYF	TRBV7-2	TRBJ2-5	.
CASSKDPNHPYEQYF	TRBV5-6	TRBJ2-7	.
CASSPFREASYEQYF	TRBV7-9	TRBJ2-7	TRBD2
CSAQGIGRETQYF	TRBV29-1	TRBJ2-5	.
CASSAWGSNEQFF	TRBV9	TRBJ2-1	.
CATSNRDIGELFF	TRBV24-1	TRBJ2-2	.
CASSLESNTEAFF	TRBV7-9	TRBJ1-1	.
CASSSGLGGRGNQETQYF	TRBV27	TRBJ2-5	TRBD1
CASSSWSPDSPLHF	TRBV7-8	TRBJ1-6	.
CSVEQGGTEAFF	TRBV29-1	TRBJ1-1	TRBD1
CASSPLLRTDTQYF	TRBV2	TRBJ2-3	.
CASRRTGDNSPLHF	TRBV5-4	TRBJ1-6	TRBD1
CASSSDRYYGYTF	TRBV3-1	TRBJ1-2	.
CASSLLQGPNEKLFF	TRBV7-9	TRBJ1-4	.
CASSFPKGRATEAFF	TRBV7-9	TRBJ1-1	.
CASSLNVNTEAFF	TRBV7-7	TRBJ1-1	.
CASGQRLEQYF	TRBV12-5	TRBJ2-7	.
CATRTNTGELFF	TRBV24-1	TRBJ2-2	.
CASNRVNQPQHF	TRBV19	TRBJ1-5	.
CAISEGSGEKLFF	TRBV10-3	TRBJ1-4	.
CASSFGGSREQYF	TRBV7-3	TRBJ2-7	.
CASSEFGQESYEQYF	TRBV7-2	TRBJ2-7	TRBD1
CASSFRDRDYGYTF	TRBV5-1	TRBJ1-2	TRBD1
CASSFIAGTQETQYF	TRBV7-2	TRBJ2-5	TRBD2
CASSPWGLAGEREQFF	TRBV14	TRBJ2-1	TRBD2
CASSYSGRLGQPQHF	TRBV6-2/TRBV6-3	TRBJ1-5	.
CASSQGQGNTEAFF	TRBV4-3	TRBJ1-1	.
CASSLAERESAEYEQYF	TRBV7-8	TRBJ2-7	TRBD2
CASSVGQGIAGELFF	TRBV2	TRBJ2-2	.
CATSRRQGELFF	TRBV15	TRBJ2-2	TRBD1
CASSISAWGAYEQYF	TRBV19	TRBJ2-7	.
CASSLPNRGQETQYF	TRBV7-9	TRBJ2-5	TRBD1
CSARNLNSGANVLTF	TRBV20-1	TRBJ2-6	.
CATSDLDSRWYF	TRBV24-1	TRBJ2-5	.